This T cell receptor beta chain was captured in a study of CD8 T cells in Susac syndrome. The germline V gene encodes CDR1 MNHEY and CDR2 SVGEGT. The CDR3 covers 21 residues. V trimming: 6 bases; J trimming: 3 bases; junction bases outside the gene matches: 23. The authors reverse transcribed 0.5 to 1 ug RNA with random hexamers. Coverage of TCR beta CDR3 amplification by immunoSEQ multiplex PCR extended to 54 Vbeta and 13 Jbeta. TCRdb re-derived calls from the immunoSEQ multiplex PCR reads in MiXCR, one entry per CDR3 protein. The profile shows about 180,000 distinct CDR3 sequences, more than 90% of them singletons. General study findings and limits: The study's TCR sequencing and HLA analysis drew on a certain number of individuals. That number was acknowledged as relatively small.

Comments on this clonotype: Its antigen remains unidentified.

CD8+ and CD4+ T cells from blood underwent TCR beta sequencing, which was carried out in a high-throughput format. V usage is TRBV6-2 or TRBV6-3 and J usage is TRBJ2-2; 9 bases line up with TRBD1. The TCR sequence derives from a human donor with multiple sclerosis. What was sequenced was CD4+ T cells from PBMCs. CDR3 in DNA: TGTGCCAGCAGCCCACGAGGGGGGACAGGGTCCCCCAGGAGGGACACCGGGGAGCTGTTTTTT. Translating gives CASSPRGGTGSPRRDTGELFF.